One and the same sample provided the 10 T cell receptor beta chains below, sequenced in a study of spatial heterogeneity in lung cancer. This sample's time point: blood at routine non-recurrence follow-up after resection. No cells were sorted before sequencing. The whole RNA sequenced was extracted from tumor, nontumor lung or frozen PBMC. TCRdb processed the 5' RACE reads anew with MiXCR; each CDR3 protein has one entry. The sample yields about 120,000 distinct CDR3 sequences, over 9% seen once. The specimen comprised PBMCs, sampled at follow-up. The origin of the receptors is a male donor with early-stage non-small cell lung cancer.

This clonotype was counted only a few times. The chain recombines TRBV5-1 with TRBJ1-4; D gene unclear. The CDR3 runs 14 residues. Germline CDR1 is SGHRS and CDR2 is YFSETQ. V lost 2 bases and J 3 bases, leaving 8 bases between the germline ends. The DNA for the CDR3 is TGCGCCAGCAGCTTTCGAGGCCCTAATGAAAAACTGTTTTTT. This encodes CASSFRGPNEKLFF.

The chain couples TRBV12-3 or TRBV12-4 to TRBJ1-5; D remains ambiguous. The CDR3 is made up of 17 amino acids. V gave up 3 bases and J gave up 4 bases, with 19 bases separating them. In DNA, the CDR3 is TGTGCCAGCAGTTTGTCTCGCAGTCGCGGCCGAAATCAGCCCCAGCATTTT. Its protein is CASSLSRSRGRNQPQHF.

The rearrangement uses TRBV2 and TRBJ2-5, with D perhaps matching TRBD2 (6 bases). Gene TRBJ2-1 matches the end of the DNA better, so the J call may be wrong. Per germline, CDR1 SNHLY and CDR2 FYNNEI. CDR3 length: 14 amino acids. The CDR3 loop is CASTQVGREETQFF. CDR3 sequence (DNA): TGTGCCAGCACCCAAGTGGGGCGGGAAGAGACCCAGTTCTTC.

This clonotype showed up just a few times. The chain is built from TRBV6-5 and TRBJ2-7; D perhaps matches TRBD1 (6 bases). The CDR3 loop spans 12 amino acids. Germline-derived CDR1 and CDR2 are MNHEY and SVGAGI. V was trimmed by 8 bases and J by 0 bases, leaving 8 bases between them. Here the CDR3 reads CASGTTSYEQYF. CDR3 bases: TGTGCCAGCGGGACAACCTCCTACGAGCAGTACTTC.

This clonotype was observed many times. The rearrangement links TRBV9 to TRBJ2-3; 9 bases match TRBD2. V lost 0 bases to trimming and J lost 3 bases; unmatched junction nucleotides: 2. CDR1 and CDR2 from the germline V gene are SGDLS and YYNGEE. This CDR3 has 15 residues. As DNA, the CDR3 is TGTGCCAGCAGCGTAGGACTAGCGGTGACAGATACGCAGTATTTT. Translating it yields CASSVGLAVTDTQYF.

Points on this clonotype: A much larger clone is a single base away; this may be a read error. V usage is TRBV7-3 and J usage is TRBJ2-2; TRBD1 aligns across 9 bases. The CDR3 has 16 amino acids. Per the germline V gene, CDR1 is SGHTA and CDR2 is FQGTGA. CDR3 loop: CVSSSPGQGTTGELFF. The CDR3 coding sequence is TGTGTCAGCAGCTCACCGGGACAGGGCACCACCGGGGAGCTGTTTTTT.

The chain joins TRBV30 to TRBJ2-1; D is uncertain. The V end lost 1 base, the J end lost 7 bases, and 11 bases lay between the germline ends. CDR1 and CDR2 from the germline V gene are GTSNPN and SVGIG (reference sequence). The CDR3 totals 13 residues. The CDR3 loop is CAWSAPPLNEQFF. Here the CDR3 DNA reads TGTGCCTGGAGTGCCCCGCCCCTGAATGAGCAGTTCTTC.

This clonotype was recorded many times. This sequence joins TRBV12-3 or TRBV12-4 and TRBJ2-2; D uncertain. The CDR3 spans 14 residues. The V gene lost 7 bases and the J gene lost 4 bases, with 13 bases spanning the gap. The CDR3 nucleotides read TGTGCCAGCAACGGTTTTAGAAGCACCGGGGAGCTGTTTTTT. Translated, it gives CASNGFRSTGELFF.

This clonotype was observed a handful of times. V gene TRBV7-9 combines with J gene TRBJ2-7, with TRBD2 as a possible D gene (5 bases). This CDR3 spans 15 amino acids. V was pared by 5 bases and J by 3 bases, with 17 bases between. CDR1 SEHNR and CDR2 FQNEAQ come from the germline V gene (reference sequence). CDR3 sequence: CASSPGEPPHYEQYF. In DNA, the CDR3 is TGTGCCAGCAGCCCCGGGGAACCCCCTCACTACGAGCAGTACTTC.

The chain couples TRBV9 to TRBJ1-3, with unresolved D. Trimming took 0 bases from V and 8 from J, leaving 6 bases between them. This CDR3 comprises 12 residues. The germline V gene encodes CDR1 SGDLS and CDR2 YYNGEE. CDR3 sequence reads: CASSVDLDTIYF. CDR3 coding DNA: TGTGCCAGCAGCGTAGACCTGGACACCATATATTTT.